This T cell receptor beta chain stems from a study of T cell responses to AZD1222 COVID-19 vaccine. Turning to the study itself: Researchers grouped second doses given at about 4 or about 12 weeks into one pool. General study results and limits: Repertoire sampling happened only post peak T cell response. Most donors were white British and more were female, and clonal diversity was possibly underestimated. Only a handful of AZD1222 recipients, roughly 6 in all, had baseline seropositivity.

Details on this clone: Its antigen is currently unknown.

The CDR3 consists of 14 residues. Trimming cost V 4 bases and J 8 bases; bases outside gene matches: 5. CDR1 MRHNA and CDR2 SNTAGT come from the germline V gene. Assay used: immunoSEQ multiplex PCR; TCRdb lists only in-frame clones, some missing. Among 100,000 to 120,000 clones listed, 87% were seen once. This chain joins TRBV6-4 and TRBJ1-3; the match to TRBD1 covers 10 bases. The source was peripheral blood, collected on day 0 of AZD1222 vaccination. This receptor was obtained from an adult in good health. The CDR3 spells CASSAWGQGYTIYF. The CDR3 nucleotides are TGTGCCAGCAGTGCTTGGGGACAGGGGTACACCATATATTTT.